This T cell receptor beta chain was recorded in a study of T cells in narcolepsy. This clone showed up just a few times. Antigen unknown. CDR1 is SGHAT, CDR2 FQNNGV, per germline. CDR3 length: 14 residues. V lost 4 bases and J 2 bases, leaving 10 bases between the germline ends. The study, taken as a whole, reports: Same-patient CSF and blood CD4+ T cell clonotypes included HCRT-specific and TRIB2-specific autoreactive ones.

TCRdb keeps only in-frame clones here, not all; method: immunoSEQ multiplex PCR. Of approximately 38,000 clones in the sample, 75% to 90% were seen once. This clonotype was sampled from a human donor with narcolepsy. Sequenced input: CD45RA- memory CD4+ T cells from PBMCs. This chain connects TRBV11-2 to TRBJ2-3, with D perhaps TRBD1 (6 bases). The CDR3: CASSSRGFTDTQYF. DNA for the CDR3: TGTGCCAGCAGCTCTAGGGGGTTCACAGATACGCAGTATTTT.